The next 11 T cell receptor beta chains were all read from a single sample in a study of cytomegalovirus exposure and HLA in healthy donors. With 60 Vbeta and 13 Jbeta primers, the PCR was carried out. Profiling relied on immunoSEQ multiplex PCR, and the TCRdb table lists in-frame clones only, not all of them. The table lists approximately 100,000 clones. Sequencing was done on a sample of PBMCs. The origin of the receptors is a man aged 45-65 years in good health and CMV-seronegative.

The genes are TRBV5-6 and TRBJ2-7; D ambiguous. Trimming left V 0 bases short and J 0 bases short, with 4 bases between. Germline values: CDR1 SGHDT, CDR2 YYEEEE. This CDR3 contains 13 residues. CDR3 in DNA: TGTGCCAGCAGCTTGGGCTACTCCTACGAGCAGTACTTC. Amino acid sequence: CASSLGYSYEQYF.

The chain carries TRBV5-4 and TRBJ2-7, with 8 bases matching TRBD2. The CDR3 runs to 15 residues. J lost 4 bases, V lost 2 bases, and 8 bases had no gene match. The germline V gene has CDR1 SGHNT and CDR2 YYREEE (reference sequence). The CDR3 DNA reads as TGTGCCAGCAGCTTTGGTAGCGGGGTCGTGTACGAGCAGTACTTC. It specifies CASSFGSGVVYEQYF.

The rearrangement uses TRBV9 and TRBJ2-2; 10 nucleotides agree with TRBD2. After removal of 0 bases from V and 4 bases from J, the junction contained 3 bases not matched to a gene. The germline V gene encodes CDR1 SGDLS and CDR2 YYNGEE. The CDR3 length is 16 residues. CDR3 nucleotide sequence: TGTGCCAGCAGCGTAGATCAGCGGGAGGGCACCGGGGAGCTGTTTTTT. This codes for CASSVDQREGTGELFF. Filled out from reference TRBV9 and TRBJ2-2, the complete variable domain reads DSGVTQTPKHLITATGQRVTLRCSPRSGDLSVYWYQQSLDQGLQFLIQYYNGEERAKGNILERFSAQQFPDLHSELNLSSLELGDSALYFCASSVDQREGTGELFFGEGSRLTVL.

The chain's CDR3 is CASSPGVGGSLAKNIQYF. CDR3 in DNA: TGTGCCAGCTCACCGGGGGTAGGGGGCTCCCTAGCCAAAAACATTCAGTACTTC. The V gene is TRBV18, the J gene TRBJ2-4, with 7 nucleotides matching TRBD1. Germline V gene sequence: CDR1 KGHSH, CDR2 LQKENI. The length of the CDR3 is 18 residues. The ends lost 3 bases at V and 0 bases at J; junction bases unmatched: 11.

The chain uses TRBV11-2 and TRBJ1-1; D might be TRBD1 (5 bases). Trimming pared 1 base from V and 5 bases from J, leaving 14 bases between. In germline, CDR1 is SGHAT, CDR2 FQNNGV. CDR3 size: 15 residues. CDR3 coding DNA: TGTGCCAGCAGCTTAGGAAAATGGGGGGGTACTGAAGCTTTCTTT. Translating gives CASSLGKWGGTEAFF.

This chain joins TRBV18 and TRBJ2-7; 7 positions agree with TRBD1. The CDR3 runs 14 residues. Unmatched junction bases numbered 6, after V lost 6 bases and J lost 1 base. Per the germline V gene, CDR1 is KGHSH and CDR2 is LQKENI. This chain's CDR3 is CASSQDRNSYEQYF. CDR3 bases: TGTGCCAGCTCTCAGGACAGGAATTCCTACGAGCAGTACTTC.

This chain joins TRBV9 and TRBJ1-1, with TRBD1 as a possible D gene (6 bases). This CDR3 has 14 amino acids. V lost 3 bases and J 1 base, leaving 10 bases between the germline ends. CDR1 is SGDLS and CDR2 is YYNGEE in the germline V gene. CDR3 residues: CASSAATGNTEAFF. Written as DNA, the CDR3 is TGTGCCAGCAGCGCCGCGACAGGGAACACTGAAGCTTTCTTT. Complete variable domain (other parts from reference TRBV9 and TRBJ1-1): DSGVTQTPKHLITATGQRVTLRCSPRSGDLSVYWYQQSLDQGLQFLIQYYNGEERAKGNILERFSAQQFPDLHSELNLSSLELGDSALYFCASSAATGNTEAFFGQGTRLTVV.

The chain is built from TRBV4-3 and TRBJ1-6, with 9 bases aligning to TRBD1. J gave up 3 bases and V 2 bases, and 2 bases lay outside the gene matches. CDR1 is LGHNA and CDR2 is YSLEER in the germline V gene. The length of the CDR3 is 16 residues. The CDR3 sequence: CASSQMGQGYNSPLHF. Written as DNA, the CDR3 is TGCGCCAGCAGCCAAATGGGACAGGGCTATAATTCACCCCTCCACTTT.

The chain carries TRBV19 and TRBJ2-7; 9 positions agree with TRBD2. Germline V lookup: CDR1 LNHDA, CDR2 SQIVND (reference sequence). CDR3 length equals 15 residues. V shed 4 bases and J 0 bases; nucleotides not matched to a gene: 4. CDR3 protein: CASSNQRGASYEQYF. In DNA, the CDR3 is TGTGCCAGTAGTAACCAGCGGGGGGCCTCCTACGAGCAGTACTTC.

V usage is TRBV7-6 and J usage is TRBJ2-6, with 7 positions matching TRBD1. The trim removed 2 bases at V and 1 base at J, leaving 11 bases unmatched. Per the germline V gene, CDR1 is SGHVS and CDR2 is FNYEAQ. This CDR3 region has 19 residues. The chain's CDR3 is CASSLSGGRVSSGANVLTF. As DNA, the CDR3 is TGTGCCAGCAGCTTATCAGGGGGTCGAGTTTCATCTGGGGCCAACGTCCTGACTTTC.

This chain uses TRBV19 with TRBJ1-2; TRBD1 matches at 8 bases. This CDR3 region has 13 residues. The germline CDR1 and CDR2 sequences are LNHDA and SQIVND (reference sequence). The ends lost 4 bases at V and 5 bases at J; junction bases unmatched: 3. The CDR3 loop reads CASSKGTGYGYTF. The CDR3 DNA sequence: TGTGCCAGTAGTAAAGGGACAGGTTATGGCTACACCTTC.